The 8 T cell receptor beta chains below were found in one sample sequenced in a study of beta chain features in type 1 diabetes. Overall study findings and caveats: Shorter TCRB CDR3s, moderately but significantly so, marked every one of the four CD4+ subsets in Type 1 diabetes patients.

Sequenced material consisted of expressed TCRB transcripts (all of the isolated RNA was reverse transcribed). Profiling relied on immunoSEQ multiplex PCR, and the TCRdb table lists in-frame clones only, not all of them. The sample has approximately 250,000 clones; 11% are singletons. No antigens are known for them. The sequencing input was naive CD4+ T cells from blood. All receptors come from a young man with type 1 diabetes.

The rearrangement joins TRBV28 to TRBJ2-1, with 8 bases fitting TRBD2. Germline CDR1 MDHEN, CDR2 SYDVKM. V trimming: 5 bases; J trimming: 7 bases; junction bases outside the gene matches: 13. The CDR3 runs to 16 residues. CDR3 nucleotides: TGTGCCAGCAGTCCCCCTTCCGCGGGGGGCCGGAATGAGCAGTTCTTC. Protein: CASSPPSAGGRNEQFF.

This clone was picked up a small number of times. The chain combines TRBV7-9 with TRBJ2-2; D gene unclear. V was trimmed by 1 base and J by 12 bases, leaving 12 bases between them. The CDR3 is 13 amino acids. Germline CDR1 and CDR2: SEHNR and FQNEAQ (reference sequence). The chain's CDR3 is CASSLGSGTKLFF. In DNA form, the CDR3 reads TGTGCCAGCAGCTTAGGGTCCGGTACGAAGCTGTTTTTT.

A single count supports this clone. This sequence joins TRBV18 and TRBJ1-1; no clear D gene. This CDR3 has 13 amino acids. V was cut by 3 bases and J by 6 bases, with 11 bases left in between. Per the germline V gene, CDR1 is KGHSH and CDR2 is LQKENI. CDR3 nucleotide sequence: TGTGCCAGCTCACCGGAAGGAGGAGCTGAAGCTTTCTTT. Translated: CASSPEGGAEAFF.

This clone was recorded only once. V is TRBV9 and J is TRBJ1-6; TRBD1 is a possible D gene (5 bases). There are 16 residues in the CDR3. V lost 0 bases, J lost 7 bases, and 14 bases lay in between. CDR1 is SGDLS, CDR2 YYNGEE, per germline. The CDR3 reads CASSVGWDRENSPLHF. The CDR3 DNA reads TGTGCCAGCAGCGTAGGCTGGGACCGGGAGAATTCACCCCTCCACTTT.

This clone was observed a few times. The V and J genes are TRBV9 and TRBJ2-3; D gene ambiguous. The CDR3 covers 14 residues. The germline V and J ends were trimmed by 2 bases and 5 bases, with 12 bases remaining between them. The germline gives CDR1 SGDLS, CDR2 YYNGEE. CDR3 loop: CASSVKVQVDTQYF. The CDR3 nucleotides are TGTGCCAGCAGCGTTAAGGTCCAGGTAGATACGCAGTATTTT.

This sequence joins TRBV9 and TRBJ2-7, with 9 bases that match TRBD1. Trimming removed 1 base from V and 6 bases from J; junction bases left unmatched: 5. This CDR3 is 14 amino acids long. The V gene's germline CDR1 is SGDLS and CDR2 YYNGEE. The DNA of the CDR3 is TGTGCCAGCAGCGTATTAGGGACAGGGACCGAGCAGTACTTC. Translation: CASSVLGTGTEQYF.

This rearrangement joins TRBV4-2 to TRBJ1-5; D is perhaps TRBD1 (5 bases). The germline V gene encodes CDR1 LGHNA and CDR2 YNFKEQ. This CDR3 has 17 amino acids. V lost 1 base and J lost 3, with 16 bases in between. The CDR3 DNA follows: TGTGCCAGCAGCCAAGTTTTATTACAGGCCTCCAATCAGCCCCAGCATTTT. It codes for CASSQVLLQASNQPQHF.

This clone showed up just a few times. This chain connects TRBV25-1 to TRBJ1-2, with 8 bases fitting TRBD1. V dropped 5 bases and J dropped 4; count of bases not matched to a gene: 6. Germline V CDR1 and CDR2: MGHDK, SYGVNS. CDR3 length: 14 residues. The CDR3: CASSRGQGLYGYTF. The CDR3 DNA reads TGTGCCAGCAGTCGAGGACAGGGCCTCTATGGCTACACCTTC.